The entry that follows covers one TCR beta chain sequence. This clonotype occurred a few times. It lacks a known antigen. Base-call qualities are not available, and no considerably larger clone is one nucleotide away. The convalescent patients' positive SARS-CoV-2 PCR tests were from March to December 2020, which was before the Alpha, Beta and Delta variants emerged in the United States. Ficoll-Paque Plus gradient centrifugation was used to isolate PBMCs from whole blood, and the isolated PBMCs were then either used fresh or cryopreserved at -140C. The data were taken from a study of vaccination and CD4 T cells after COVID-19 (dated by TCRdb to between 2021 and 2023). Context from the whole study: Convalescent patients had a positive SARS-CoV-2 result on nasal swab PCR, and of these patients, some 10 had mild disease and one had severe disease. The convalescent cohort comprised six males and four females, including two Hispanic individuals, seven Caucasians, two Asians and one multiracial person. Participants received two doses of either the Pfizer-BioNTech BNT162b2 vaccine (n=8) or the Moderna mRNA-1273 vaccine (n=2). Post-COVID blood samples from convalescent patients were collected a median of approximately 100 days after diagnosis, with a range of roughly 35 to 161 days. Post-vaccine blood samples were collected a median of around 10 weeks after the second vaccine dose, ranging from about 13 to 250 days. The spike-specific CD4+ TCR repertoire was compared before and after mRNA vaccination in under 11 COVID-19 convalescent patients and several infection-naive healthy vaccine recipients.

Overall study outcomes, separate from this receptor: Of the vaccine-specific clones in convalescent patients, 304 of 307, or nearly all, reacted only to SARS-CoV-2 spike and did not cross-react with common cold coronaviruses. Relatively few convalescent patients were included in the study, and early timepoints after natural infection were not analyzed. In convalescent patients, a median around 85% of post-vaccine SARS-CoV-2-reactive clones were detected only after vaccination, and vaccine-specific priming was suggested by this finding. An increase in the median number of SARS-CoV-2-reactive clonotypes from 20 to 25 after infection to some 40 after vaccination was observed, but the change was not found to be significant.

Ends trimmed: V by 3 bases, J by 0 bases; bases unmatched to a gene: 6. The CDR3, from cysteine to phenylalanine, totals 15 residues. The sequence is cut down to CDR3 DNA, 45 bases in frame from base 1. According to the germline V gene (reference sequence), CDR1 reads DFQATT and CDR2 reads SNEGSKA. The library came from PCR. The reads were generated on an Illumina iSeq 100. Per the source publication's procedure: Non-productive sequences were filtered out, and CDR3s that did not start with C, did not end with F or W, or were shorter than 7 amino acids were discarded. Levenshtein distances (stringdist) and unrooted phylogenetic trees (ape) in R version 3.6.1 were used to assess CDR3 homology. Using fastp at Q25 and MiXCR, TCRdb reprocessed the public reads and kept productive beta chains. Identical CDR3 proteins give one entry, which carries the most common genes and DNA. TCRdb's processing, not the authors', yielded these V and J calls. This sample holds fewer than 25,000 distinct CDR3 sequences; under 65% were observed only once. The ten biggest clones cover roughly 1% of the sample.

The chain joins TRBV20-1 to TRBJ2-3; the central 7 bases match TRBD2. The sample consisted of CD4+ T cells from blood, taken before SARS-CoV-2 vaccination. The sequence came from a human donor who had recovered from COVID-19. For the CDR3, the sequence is CSASGGGGSTDTQYF. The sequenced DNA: TGCAGTGCTAGTGGGGGGGGGGGAAGCACAGATACGCAGTATTTT.